Following are 21 T cell receptor beta chains from one sample sequenced in a study of CD8 T cells in ankylosing spondylitis. TCRdb reprocessed the 5' RACE reads via MiXCR and lists one record per CDR3 protein. The sample includes 40,000 to 50,000 distinct CDR3 sequences, 2.7% of them seen just once. Input material: blood, either unsorted or a sorted T cell fraction (not recorded which). The origin of the receptors is a male donor with ankylosing spondylitis or in good health (not recorded which).

In this sample, this clonotype turned up many times. V and J are TRBV9 and TRBJ2-5, with TRBD2 matching 9 bases. Trimming cost V 4 bases and J 2 bases; bases outside gene matches: 6. The CDR3 consists of 15 residues. Germline CDR1 and CDR2: SGDLS and YYNGEE. In DNA form, the CDR3 reads TGTGCCAGCAGCCTTAGCGGGAGCATTCAAGAGACCCAGTACTTC. Translation gives CASSLSGSIQETQYF.

This clonotype was picked up many times. V and J are TRBV9 and TRBJ2-1; possible D gene TRBD2, 6 bases. V was cut by 4 bases and J by 9 bases, with 11 bases left in between. CDR3 length equals 12 residues. Looked up from germline, CDR1 is SGDLS and CDR2 is YYNGEE. The CDR3 nucleotides read TGTGCCAGCAGCTTCGTGGAGGGTGAGCAGTTCTTC. Encoded protein: CASSFVEGEQFF. The full variable domain, completed using reference TRBV9 and TRBJ2-1, is DSGVTQTPKHLITATGQRVTLRCSPRSGDLSVYWYQQSLDQGLQFLIQYYNGEERAKGNILERFSAQQFPDLHSELNLSSLELGDSALYFCASSFVEGEQFFGPGTRLTVL.

In this sample, this clonotype turned up many times. The V and J genes are TRBV9 and TRBJ1-1; D is unclear. The CDR3 consists of 14 residues. V shed 3 bases and J shed 6 bases, with 15 bases lying between them. Germline V gene lookup returns CDR1 SGDLS and CDR2 YYNGEE. The CDR3 here is CASSETTASSEAFF. The CDR3 bases are TGTGCCAGCAGCGAAACAACAGCTTCATCTGAAGCTTTCTTT. Full variable domain (outside the CDR3, taken from reference TRBV9 and TRBJ1-1): DSGVTQTPKHLITATGQRVTLRCSPRSGDLSVYWYQQSLDQGLQFLIQYYNGEERAKGNILERFSAQQFPDLHSELNLSSLELGDSALYFCASSETTASSEAFFGQGTRLTVV.

This clonotype has at least ten counts. The J gene is TRBJ2-7, the V gene TRBV9; 8 bases align to TRBD1. The V segment lost 4 bases and the J segment 2 bases; nucleotides outside the gene matches: 5. The CDR3 runs to 14 residues. Germline V gene sequence: CDR1 SGDLS, CDR2 YYNGEE. The CDR3 bases are TGTGCCAGCAGCCCACAGGGGGAGGCCTACGAGCAGTACTTC. Translating it yields CASSPQGEAYEQYF.

In this sample, this clonotype is medium-sized. This chain links TRBV9 with TRBJ2-1, with D unclear. The ends were cut back, 0 bases at V and 2 bases at J, with 9 bases in the middle. Per the germline V gene, CDR1 is SGDLS and CDR2 is YYNGEE. The CDR3 length is 15 residues. The CDR3 region is CASSVDQTTYNEQFF. As DNA, the CDR3 is TGTGCCAGCAGCGTAGACCAGACCACCTACAATGAGCAGTTCTTC.

This clonotype was seen many times. The V gene is TRBV9, the J gene TRBJ2-1; weak D call: TRBD2 (5 bases). V dropped 0 bases and J dropped 7 bases, with 17 bases sitting between them. CDR1 is SGDLS, CDR2 YYNGEE, per germline. The CDR3 covers 16 residues. The CDR3 bases are TGTGCCAGCAGCGTAGGAGACTCGGGGTGGGGTAATGAGCAGTTCTTC. Amino acid sequence: CASSVGDSGWGNEQFF.

At least ten counts were recorded for this clonotype. The CDR3 DNA reads as TGTGCCAGCAGCCCCCGGACTGGGGGCATTCAGTACTTC. Translated: CASSPRTGGIQYF. V gene TRBV9 combines with J gene TRBJ2-4; D assignment may be TRBD1 or TRBD2 (5 bases each). The germline V and J ends were trimmed by 4 bases and 9 bases, with 14 bases remaining between them. CDR3 size: 13 residues. Germline V CDR1 and CDR2: SGDLS, YYNGEE.

The table lists this clonotype with many counts. This chain links TRBV9 with TRBJ2-3, with 11 bases identical to TRBD2. From germline, CDR1 is SGDLS and CDR2 YYNGEE. This CDR3 has 17 amino acids. With V trimmed by 6 bases and J by 6 bases, 15 bases remained unmatched. CDR3 sequence (DNA): TGTGCCAGCACCCCCTCAACTAGCGGGAGAATAGCGGATACGCAGTATTTT. It yields the protein CASTPSTSGRIADTQYF.

Many counts were recorded for this clonotype. The chain uses TRBV9 and TRBJ2-1, with D tentatively TRBD1 or TRBD2 (5 bases each). The CDR3 contains 14 residues. The germline gives CDR1 SGDLS, CDR2 YYNGEE. V was trimmed by 3 bases and J by 6 bases, leaving 13 bases between them. CDR3 sequence (DNA): TGTGCCAGCAGCGGGGGGACCCAAGCCAATGAGCAGTTCTTC. It is translated as CASSGGTQANEQFF.

This clonotype was recorded at least ten times. This chain uses TRBV9 with TRBJ2-5, with 9 bases that match TRBD1. Germline values: CDR1 SGDLS, CDR2 YYNGEE. CDR3 size: 14 residues. With 4 bases clipped from V and 5 bases from J, the junction kept 6 bases outside the gene matches. The CDR3 DNA is TGTGCCAGCAGCCCCGGGACAGGGTTCGAGACCCAGTACTTC. Translated, it gives CASSPGTGFETQYF.

This clonotype was seen repeatedly, ten times or more. The genes are TRBV9 and TRBJ2-3, with 14 positions matching TRBD2. CDR1 SGDLS and CDR2 YYNGEE come from the germline V gene. Germline trimming cut 3 bases from V and 5 bases from J; bases unmatched to any gene: 2. The CDR3 runs to 15 residues. The CDR3 region is CASSAGTSGRDTQYF. CDR3 nucleotide sequence: TGTGCCAGCAGCGCGGGGACTAGCGGGAGAGATACGCAGTATTTT.

This clonotype was picked up many times. The CDR3 region has the DNA TGTGCCAGCAGCTCGAGACTAGCGGGAGGAGGAGATACGCAGTATTTT. Its protein product is CASSSRLAGGGDTQYF. The rearrangement joins TRBV9 to TRBJ2-3; the match to TRBD2 covers 13 bases. The CDR3 has 16 amino acids. With V trimmed by 4 bases and J by 5 bases, 7 bases remained unmatched. CDR1 is SGDLS and CDR2 is YYNGEE in the germline V gene.

This clonotype has at least ten counts. The chain is built from TRBV9 and TRBJ2-3; 9 bases are a match to TRBD2. With V trimmed by 3 bases and J by 2 bases, 7 bases remained unmatched. Germline lookup yields CDR1 SGDLS and CDR2 YYNGEE. The CDR3 totals 16 residues. CDR3: CASSAIRTSVTDTQYF. DNA of the CDR3: TGTGCCAGCAGCGCCATCCGGACTAGCGTCACAGATACGCAGTATTTT.

This clonotype was detected many times. The chain links TRBV9 to TRBJ2-1; D may be TRBD2 (5 bases). CDR3 size: 15 residues. Germline V lookup: CDR1 SGDLS, CDR2 YYNGEE. The V and J ends lost 7 bases and 3 bases respectively, with 17 bases between them. CDR3 region: CASSEAWEYYNEQFF. The CDR3, as DNA: TGTGCCAGCTCCGAAGCCTGGGAGTACTACAATGAGCAGTTCTTC.

This clonotype was counted ten times or more. V gene TRBV9 combines with J gene TRBJ2-3; 7 nucleotides align to TRBD2. The V gene end was trimmed by 0 bases and the J gene end by 6 bases; junction bases not matched to a gene: 4. Per the germline V gene, CDR1 is SGDLS and CDR2 is YYNGEE. The CDR3 covers 14 residues. The CDR3 DNA reads TGTGCCAGCAGCGTAGACGGGAGGTTGGATACGCAGTATTTT. Its protein product is CASSVDGRLDTQYF.

This clonotype was seen ten or more times. V is TRBV9 and J is TRBJ2-3; 8 nucleotides align to TRBD2. This CDR3 is 15 amino acids long. Germline values: CDR1 SGDLS, CDR2 YYNGEE. V lost 0 bases and J lost 5; bases outside the gene matches: 5. The CDR3 DNA reads TGTGCCAGCAGCGTAGGTTTAGCGGGACAAGATACGCAGTATTTT. This encodes CASSVGLAGQDTQYF.

The sample holds many counts of this clonotype. The rearrangement uses TRBV9 and TRBJ1-5, with 7 bases fitting TRBD1. The CDR3 totals 15 residues. Germline V CDR1 and CDR2: SGDLS, YYNGEE. The V segment lost 4 bases and the J segment 0 bases; nucleotides outside the gene matches: 4. In DNA, the CDR3 is TGTGCCAGCAGCTTTACAGGGGATAGCAATCAGCCCCAGCATTTT. Translating gives CASSFTGDSNQPQHF.

Many counts were recorded for this clonotype. The V gene is TRBV9, the J gene TRBJ2-2; the match to TRBD2 covers 8 bases. V lost 2 bases, J lost 5 bases, and 8 bases stayed unmatched. The CDR3 covers 16 residues. Germline CDR1 and CDR2: SGDLS and YYNGEE. CDR3 sequence (DNA): TGTGCCAGCAGCGTCTCGACTAGCGCGAGAACCGGGGAGCTGTTTTTT. Translating gives CASSVSTSARTGELFF.

This clonotype was recorded at least ten times. This chain joins TRBV9 and TRBJ2-7; TRBD1 agrees at 11 bases. The CDR3 is 15 amino acids. Germline trimming cut 4 bases from V and 7 bases from J; bases unmatched to any gene: 10. CDR1 SGDLS and CDR2 YYNGEE come from the germline V gene. CDR3 bases: TGTGCCAGCAGCCCCGGGACAGGGGGATCGAGGGAGCAGTACTTC. Translated, it gives CASSPGTGGSREQYF.

This clonotype appeared many times. The rearrangement links TRBV9 to TRBJ2-3; D may correspond to TRBD1 or TRBD2 (5 bases each). Germline CDR1 and CDR2: SGDLS and YYNGEE. CDR3 length: 14 residues. The germline V and J ends were trimmed by 3 bases and 2 bases, with 10 bases remaining between them. CDR3 in amino acids: CASSALGTTDTQYF. Written as DNA, the CDR3 is TGTGCCAGCAGCGCTCTCGGGACCACAGATACGCAGTATTTT. Full variable domain (outside the CDR3, taken from reference TRBV9 and TRBJ2-3): DSGVTQTPKHLITATGQRVTLRCSPRSGDLSVYWYQQSLDQGLQFLIQYYNGEERAKGNILERFSAQQFPDLHSELNLSSLELGDSALYFCASSALGTTDTQYFGPGTRLTVL.

The table lists this clonotype with many counts. The gene calls are TRBV9 and TRBJ2-5, with 9 bases aligning to TRBD2. The CDR3 is 15 residues long. V lost 3 bases, J lost 5 bases, and 8 bases stayed unmatched. Germline V gene sequence: CDR1 SGDLS, CDR2 YYNGEE. CDR3 in amino acids: CASSAFGTSSETQYF. The CDR3 DNA follows: TGTGCCAGCAGCGCCTTTGGGACTAGCAGCGAGACCCAGTACTTC.